The 16 T cell receptor beta chains given below trace back to one sample, sequenced in a study of cytomegalovirus exposure and HLA in healthy donors. The primer mix had 60 Vbeta and 13 Jbeta primers. TCRdb's copy holds only in-frame clones and misses some; the assay was immunoSEQ multiplex PCR. Here the sample spans around 200,000 clones, 80% being singletons. Material: PBMCs. The receptors derive from a boy between 10 and 17 years old in good health and CMV-seronegative.

On this clone itself: At one boundary the junction diverges from the germline segment, which might be a read error. The CDR3 spells CSVGRERGTEAFF. CDR3 bases: TGCAGCGTTGGGCGGGAGAGAGGCACTGAAGCTTTTTTT. This chain uses TRBV29-1 with TRBJ1-1; D gene unclear. CDR1 SQVTM and CDR2 ANQGSEA come from the germline V gene. The CDR3 loop spans 13 amino acids.

The V gene is TRBV18, the J gene TRBJ2-7; 7 bases are shared with TRBD1. V dropped 3 bases and J dropped 2; count of bases not matched to a gene: 4. The germline CDR1 and CDR2 sequences are KGHSH and LQKENI. The CDR3 spans 14 residues. As DNA, the CDR3 is TGTGCCAGCTCACCGGCCGGGACAGCCTACGAGCAGTACTTC. Its translation: CASSPAGTAYEQYF.

The sample holds one count of this clone. The chain uses TRBV2 and TRBJ2-5; D remains unclear. The DNA end is more similar to TRBJ2-7, so the J call may be wrong. The germline V gene encodes CDR1 SNHLY and CDR2 FYNNEI. The CDR3 has 11 amino acids. The CDR3 is CASRQSYEQYF. The CDR3 region has the DNA TGTGCCAGCAGACAGTCTTACGAGCAGTACTTC.

The chain links TRBV12-5 to TRBJ2-1; no definite D call. The CDR3 sequence is 16 residues long. Germline CDR1 is LGHNT and CDR2 is FRNRAP. V was cut by 6 bases and J by 0 bases, with 15 bases left in between. The CDR3 DNA follows: TGTGCTAGTGGACAGACCGATGGCTACTCCTACAATGAGCAGTTCTTC. It codes for CASGQTDGYSYNEQFF.

The chain couples TRBV30 to TRBJ1-6; D remains unclear. This CDR3 spans 14 amino acids. The V and J ends lost 0 bases and 6 bases respectively, with 9 bases between them. The germline gives CDR1 GTSNPN, CDR2 SVGIG (reference sequence). The CDR3 loop reads CAWSVRRVNSPLHF. For the CDR3, the DNA is TGTGCCTGGAGTGTACGCCGGGTTAATTCACCCCTCCACTTT.

The chain uses TRBV6-1 and TRBJ1-1; TRBD1 is a possible D gene (6 bases). The germline CDR1 and CDR2 sequences are MNHNS and SASEGT. The CDR3 has 15 amino acids. Trimming stripped 7 bases from V and 5 bases from J, with 20 bases between. For the CDR3, the DNA is TGTGCCAGCACCGAAAGGGGGGGGCTGGGGACTGAAGCTTTCTTT. It codes for CASTERGGLGTEAFF.

The CDR3 spells CAWSPPRQPYEQYF. CDR3 sequence (DNA): TGTGCCTGGAGCCCCCCCCGACAACCCTACGAGCAGTACTTC. This rearrangement joins TRBV30 to TRBJ2-7; no clear D gene. Germline CDR1 reads GTSNPN; CDR2 reads SVGIG (reference sequence). V was pared by 3 bases and J by 2 bases, with 14 bases between. This CDR3 spans 14 amino acids.

This chain connects TRBV10-2 to TRBJ1-4; possibly TRBD1 for D (6 bases). Germline V gene data show CDR1 as WSHSY and CDR2 as SAAADI. V gave up 3 bases and J gave up 8 bases, with 22 bases separating them. The CDR3 consists of 17 residues. The CDR3 protein is CASSDQETGYGDEKLFF. CDR3 DNA: TGCGCCAGCAGTGATCAAGAGACAGGATATGGTGACGAAAAACTGTTTTTT.

This clone was recorded a few times. The chain is built from TRBV5-1 and TRBJ2-7; TRBD1 matches at 10 bases. The germline gives CDR1 SGHRS, CDR2 YFSETQ. CDR3 size: 14 residues. Trimming at V came to 4 bases and at J to 7 bases, leaving 8 bases not matched to a gene. The CDR3 is CASSLGDRGEEQYF. The CDR3 bases are TGCGCCAGCAGCCTGGGGGACAGGGGCGAGGAGCAGTACTTC.

The V and J genes are TRBV6-1 and TRBJ1-4; 10 bases fit TRBD1. Per the germline V gene, CDR1 is MNHNS and CDR2 is SASEGT. The CDR3 length is 15 residues. The ends lost 4 bases at V and 8 bases at J; junction bases unmatched: 7. CDR3 bases: TGTGCCAGCAGTGGCTTGGGACAGGGGAGCGAAAAACTGTTTTTT. Translation gives CASSGLGQGSEKLFF.

The gene calls are TRBV27 and TRBJ2-7; TRBD2 agrees at 12 bases. Germline V CDR1 and CDR2: MNHEY, SMNVEV (reference sequence). The CDR3 spans 14 residues. The J segment lost 1 base and the V segment lost 6 bases, leaving 1 base of the junction unmatched. CDR3 region: CASSGLAGSYEQYF. CDR3 DNA sequence: TGTGCCAGCAGCGGACTAGCGGGGTCCTACGAGCAGTACTTC.

This chain uses TRBV2 with TRBJ2-1; possibly TRBD2 for D (5 bases). The germline V gene encodes CDR1 SNHLY and CDR2 FYNNEI. The V end was cut by 5 bases, the J end by 8 bases, with 22 bases between. CDR3 size: 16 residues. CDR3 sequence reads: CASSLLGPIAGDEQFF. The CDR3 DNA reads as TGTGCCAGCAGTCTCCTGGGCCCAATCGCGGGCGATGAGCAGTTCTTC.

The chain combines TRBV4-3 with TRBJ2-1; possible D gene TRBD2, 6 bases. Trimming cost V 5 bases and J 6 bases, with 8 bases left between them. Germline V gene sequence: CDR1 LGHNA, CDR2 YSLEER. This CDR3 comprises 12 residues. CDR3 in amino acids: CASSVGGNEQFF. In DNA, the CDR3 is TGCGCCAGCAGCGTCGGGGGCAATGAGCAGTTCTTC.

This rearrangement joins TRBV9 to TRBJ2-7; D is uncertain. This CDR3 comprises 15 residues. The germline V gene encodes CDR1 SGDLS and CDR2 YYNGEE. Trimming cost V 0 bases and J 0 bases, with 10 bases left between them. The CDR3 here is CASSVVPDLSYEQYF. The CDR3 region has the DNA TGTGCCAGCAGCGTAGTACCAGATCTCTCCTACGAGCAGTACTTC.

The chain recombines TRBV4-1 with TRBJ1-4; 8 bases map to TRBD1. The ends lost 4 bases at V and 6 bases at J; junction bases unmatched: 7. CDR1 MGHRA and CDR2 YSYEKL come from the germline V gene. There are 15 residues in the CDR3. CDR3 in DNA: TGCGCCAGCAGCCTAAGGACAGGGCTGGATGAAAAACTGTTTTTT. This translates into CASSLRTGLDEKLFF.

This chain connects TRBV11-2 to TRBJ2-4, with D maybe TRBD1 (6 bases). CDR1 SGHAT and CDR2 FQNNGV come from the germline V gene. V lost 3 bases to trimming and J lost 2 bases, with 14 bases between them. CDR3 length: 16 residues. CDR3 nucleotide sequence: TGTGCCAGCAGCTTGTACGCAGGGGTTTCCAAAAACATTCAGTACTTC. It specifies CASSLYAGVSKNIQYF. Variable domain in full (rest from reference TRBV11-2 and TRBJ2-4): EAGVAQSPRYKIIEKRQSVAFWCNPISGHATLYWYQQILGQGPKLLIQFQNNGVVDDSQLPKDRFSAERLKGVDSTLKIQPAKLEDSAVYLCASSLYAGVSKNIQYFGAGTRLSVL.